This T cell receptor beta chain was captured in a study of shared clonotypes between healthy human individuals. Genomic DNA of unsorted samples came from roughly 90 million PBMCs. Sequenced by immunoSEQ multiplex PCR; TCRdb stores in-frame clones only, minus some. The repertoire holds 490,000 or so clones, with roughly 85% as singletons. V shed 5 bases and J 4 bases; nucleotides not matched to a gene: 8. The CDR3 has 15 amino acids. The germline V gene encodes CDR1 SNHLY and CDR2 FYNNEI. Sequencing was carried out using PBMCs. The V gene is TRBV2, the J gene TRBJ2-3, with 8 bases that match TRBD2. The TCR comes from a woman between 35 and 50 years old in good health. Some clones in this sample may be carry-over from other donors' samples. The chain's CDR3 is CASSFSGRGADTQYF. The CDR3 DNA follows: TGTGCCAGCAGTTTCAGCGGGAGAGGAGCAGATACGCAGTATTTT.